The clone carrying this TCR beta chain was seen at least ten times. This entry belongs to a study of CD8+CD57+ T cells in acquired aplastic anemia. Turning to the study itself: Recorded DNA amounts for sorted CD4+ and CD8+ cells had an average of 3.2 ug.

Template material for TCR beta VDJ and CDR3 profiling consisted of genomic DNA. MiXCR, applied by TCRdb to the reads, yields one record per CDR3 protein. The sample includes roughly 290,000 distinct CDR3 sequences, about three fifths seen only once; the top ten take under 1.5%. With 6 bases removed from V and 4 bases from J, the gap between germline ends came to 12 bases. Per germline, CDR1 MNHNY and CDR2 SVGAGI (reference sequence). The CDR3 runs to 13 residues. CD8+CD57+ cell expansion had been shown by flow cytometry in patients chosen for sequencing. A severe acquired aplastic anemia diagnosis applied to all patients. Patients were untreated when blood was sampled.

The sequenced sample consisted of sorted CD4+, CD8+, or CD8+CD57+ T cells (not recorded which) from PBMCs. The source is a human donor with aplastic anemia. The V gene is TRBV6-6, the J gene TRBJ1-2; a possible D gene is TRBD1 (5 bases). CDR3 nucleotide sequence: TGTGCCAGCAGCTGGGACGGTTTCTATGGCTACACCTTC. Its translation: CASSWDGFYGYTF.